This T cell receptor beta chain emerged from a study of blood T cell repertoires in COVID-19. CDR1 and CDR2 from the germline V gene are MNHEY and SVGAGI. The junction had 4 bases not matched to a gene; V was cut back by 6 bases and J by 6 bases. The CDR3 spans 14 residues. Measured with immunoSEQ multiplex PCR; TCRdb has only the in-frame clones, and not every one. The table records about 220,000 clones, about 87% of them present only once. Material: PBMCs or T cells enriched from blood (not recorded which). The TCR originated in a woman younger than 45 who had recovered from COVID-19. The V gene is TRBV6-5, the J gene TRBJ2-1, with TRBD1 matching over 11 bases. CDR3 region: CASSPGTGGNEQFF. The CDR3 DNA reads TGTGCCAGCAGCCCCGGGACAGGGGGCAATGAGCAGTTCTTC.